One T cell receptor (beta chain) is described in this entry. No antigen is known for it. The sample belongs to a study of T cell clonotyping in hematopoietic cell transplantation. Whole-study context: Recipient samples before transplant were obtained post-cytoreduction. Whole-study findings and limits: Without cell sorting, CD4 versus CD8 contributions remain unresolved.

The time point: recipient sample about 28 days before transplant, after cytoreduction. The CDR3 length is 15 residues. CDR1 and CDR2 (germline): WSHSY, SAAADI. The V and J ends lost 3 bases and 2 bases respectively, with 14 bases between them. Method: immunoSEQ multiplex PCR; TCRdb's copy keeps in-frame clones and lacks some. The sample lists fewer than 50,000 clones; around 86% were seen once. The chain is built from TRBV10-2 and TRBJ2-7; D not certain. The source of this sequence is a man aged 55 to 70 with biphenotypic leukemia. Some clones in this sample may be carry-over from other donors' samples. This specimen consisted of peripheral blood mononuclear cells, obtained before stem cell transplant. CDR3 in amino acids: CASSDIWTATYEQYF. The CDR3 nucleotides are TGCGCCAGCAGTGATATTTGGACCGCTACCTACGAGCAGTACTTC.